The 12 T cell receptor beta chains reported below all come from one sample, sequenced in a study of T cell responses to AZD1222 COVID-19 vaccine. Sequenced by immunoSEQ multiplex PCR; TCRdb stores in-frame clones only, minus some. In the table there are about 55,000 clones, roughly 90% of which are singletons. The source material was peripheral blood, sampled on day 0 of AZD1222 vaccination. The receptors shown here come from an adult in good health.

The chain uses TRBV28 and TRBJ1-3; 7 nucleotides line up with TRBD1. The germline CDR1 and CDR2 sequences are MDHEN and SYDVKM. This CDR3 comprises 16 residues. The junction had 5 bases not matched to a gene; V was cut back by 3 bases and J by 0 bases. The CDR3 DNA sequence: TGTGCCAGCAGTTTTTCGGACAGGCGCTCTGGAAACACCATATATTTT. It is translated as CASSFSDRRSGNTIYF.

The rearrangement joins TRBV7-9 to TRBJ2-3; TRBD2 matches at 7 bases. V trimming: 1 base; J trimming: 5 bases; junction bases outside the gene matches: 15. From germline, CDR1 is SEHNR and CDR2 FQNEAQ (reference sequence). The CDR3 loop spans 18 amino acids. The DNA of the CDR3 is TGTGCCAGCAGCTTAGGTGGTTCTAGCGGAGCACAAAGAGATACGCAGTATTTT. It yields the protein CASSLGGSSGAQRDTQYF.

The genes are TRBV7-9 and TRBJ2-1; no definite D call. The V gene lost 2 bases and the J gene lost 3 bases, with 17 bases spanning the gap. The CDR3 totals 17 residues. The germline gives CDR1 SEHNR, CDR2 FQNEAQ (reference sequence). CDR3 region: CASSLSSGGASYNEQFF. CDR3 DNA: TGTGCCAGCAGCTTATCTTCGGGCGGAGCAAGCTACAATGAGCAGTTCTTC.

The chain is built from TRBV6-5 and TRBJ1-5; TRBD1 matches at 7 bases. CDR1 and CDR2 (germline): MNHEY, SVGAGI. CDR3 length equals 15 residues. Losses at the gene ends were 7 bases for V and 0 bases for J; bases not matched to a gene: 6. As DNA, the CDR3 is TGTGCCAGCACAGAACAGGGGATTAGCAATCAGCCCCAGCATTTT. It specifies CASTEQGISNQPQHF.

The DNA of the CDR3 is TGTGCCAGCAGCTTAGGGCTAGCGACATACAATGAGCAGTTCTTC. Its protein product is CASSLGLATYNEQFF. The V gene is TRBV11-3, the J gene TRBJ2-1, with D maybe TRBD2 (6 bases). The CDR3 spans 15 residues. Per germline, CDR1 SGHNT and CDR2 YENEEA. The V end was cut by 1 base, the J end by 4 bases, with 11 bases between.

This sequence joins TRBV6-6 and TRBJ2-5; TRBD2 matches at 16 bases. Per germline, CDR1 MNHNY and CDR2 SVGAGI (reference sequence). The CDR3 runs to 21 residues. The V gene end was trimmed by 6 bases and the J gene end by 1 base; junction bases not matched to a gene: 17. The CDR3 DNA sequence: TGTGCCAGCAGCTTTGCGCCGGGACTAGCGGGAGGGCGGAACCCCCAAGAGACCCAGTACTTC. Translating gives CASSFAPGLAGGRNPQETQYF.

The rearrangement uses TRBV28 and TRBJ2-1; 13 nucleotides line up with TRBD2. The CDR3 has 15 amino acids. V trimming: 6 bases; J trimming: 10 bases; junction bases outside the gene matches: 9. The germline V gene has CDR1 MDHEN and CDR2 SYDVKM. The CDR3 DNA reads as TGTGCCAGCAGCACCTCCCCGGGACTAGCGGGAGAGCAGTTCTTC. Amino acids: CASSTSPGLAGEQFF.

The chain uses TRBV7-9 and TRBJ2-1, with D possibly TRBD1 on 6 matching bases. The V and J ends lost 1 base and 4 bases respectively, with 17 bases between them. Germline CDR1 and CDR2: SEHNR and FQNEAQ (reference sequence). The CDR3 length is 17 residues. The CDR3 DNA follows: TGTGCCAGCAGCTTAGGAGATCGATGGCAGGGGTACAATGAGCAGTTCTTC. Amino acid sequence: CASSLGDRWQGYNEQFF. The complete variable domain, with remaining parts taken from reference TRBV7-9 and TRBJ2-1, reads DTGVSQNPRHKITKRGQNVTFRCDPISEHNRLYWYRQTLGQGPEFLTYFQNEAQLEKSRLLSDRFSAERPKGSFSTLEIQRTEQGDSAMYLCASSLGDRWQGYNEQFFGPGTRLTVL.

This clone was seen only once. The rearrangement uses TRBV5-1 and TRBJ2-5; D ambiguous. Germline loops: CDR1 SGHRS, CDR2 YFSETQ. The ends were cut back, 4 bases at V and 0 bases at J, with 10 bases in the middle. CDR3 length: 14 amino acids. CDR3 bases: TGCGCCAGCAGCCTGGACGGGTACCAAGAGACCCAGTACTTC. Its translation is CASSLDGYQETQYF.

This clone was detected only once. The chain employs TRBV15 and TRBJ2-7; TRBD1 might be the D (5 bases). The CDR3 loop spans 16 amino acids. The V end lost 3 bases, the J end lost 9 bases, and 24 bases lay between the germline ends. Germline V CDR1 and CDR2: LNHNV, YYDKDF (reference sequence). The CDR3 coding sequence is TGTGCCACCAGCAGGCAAGGGGAAGGAAGGGCCCTAGGGCAGTACTTC. This translates into CATSRQGEGRALGQYF.

This clone was recorded only once. This chain connects TRBV4-2 to TRBJ2-3; 8 bases are a match to TRBD2. The CDR3 covers 20 residues. Germline assignment: CDR1 LGHNA and CDR2 YNFKEQ. V lost 1 base, J lost 3 bases, and 18 bases stayed unmatched. The CDR3 loop is CASSQVLGRPGRGRTDTQYF. The CDR3 region has the DNA TGTGCCAGCAGCCAAGTTTTAGGGCGACCCGGGAGGGGGAGAACAGATACGCAGTATTTT.

This clone has just a few counts. The rearrangement joins TRBV10-1 to TRBJ2-1, with a possible D match to TRBD2 (5 bases). The CDR3 spans 15 residues. Germline loops: CDR1 WNHNN, CDR2 SYGVQD (reference sequence). Trimming removed 0 bases at V and 0 bases at J, with 6 bases between. For the CDR3, the DNA is TGCGCCAGCAGTGAGTCGGGGAGCTCCTACAATGAGCAGTTCTTC. Its protein is CASSESGSSYNEQFF.